This TCR beta chain originates from a study of PD-L1 blockade in urothelial cancer. About the study: Patients commenced intravenous atezolizumab, 1,200 mg every 3 weeks, in 2014. Most of the roughly 29 patients were men whose urothelial cancer was bladder-origin. A median roughly 130,000 T cells were found in blood samples.

Profiled with immunoSEQ multiplex PCR; TCRdb holds only in-frame clones, not every one. The repertoire has roughly 90,000 clones, 80% to 90% of them found once; the top ten carry 0.85% to 1%. Time point described: pretreatment peripheral blood. Patients had locally advanced or metastatic urothelial carcinoma. This CDR3 comprises 14 residues. The germline gives CDR1 WSHSY, CDR2 SAAADI. V shed 7 bases and J shed 3 bases, with 15 bases lying between them. The chain uses TRBV10-2 and TRBJ1-1; D is unresolved. The sample was PBMCs, taken around atezolizumab (anti-PD-L1) treatment. The sequence was obtained from a woman of 80 years or more with urothelial cancer. CDR3 residues: CASTPGVRYTEAFF. The CDR3 DNA is TGCGCCAGCACCCCCGGGGTGAGATACACTGAAGCTTTCTTT.